Listed below are T cell receptor beta chains from one sample, sequenced in a study of T cells after posttransplantation cyclophosphamide. This table comes from immunoSEQ multiplex PCR, and its TCRdb copy is limited to in-frame clones, with some not included. The data show 47,000 or so clones, around 94% seen once. The specimen was PBMCs. The receptors here all came from a woman between 45 and 60 years old in good health and a related stem cell transplant donor. CDR3s include the opening cysteine and the closing phenylalanine or tryptophan. Each record gives: CDR3 length, V gene, J gene, clone size, D gene, CDR3 protein, CDR3 DNA. The D gene is left open where the match is weak. Size is omitted from some rows. Given values are once, few, many or a class for expanded clones.

15	TRBV5-1	TRBJ2-5	-	TRBD2	CASSITSGGQETQYF	TGCGCCAGCAGCATAACTAGCGGGGGGCAAGAGACCCAGTACTTC
17	TRBV11-2	TRBJ2-2	-	-	CASSLDMRGGNTGELFF	TGTGCCAGCAGCTTAGATATGCGGGGAGGTAACACCGGGGAGCTGTTTTTT
19	TRBV5-4	TRBJ2-5	-	TRBD2	CASSQGGRGLGAFRETQYF	TGTGCCAGCAGCCAAGGTGGACGAGGACTAGGGGCTTTCCGGGAGACCCAGTACTTC
14	TRBV5-1	TRBJ1-2	-	TRBD1	CASSFETGGNGYTF	TGCGCCAGCAGCTTCGAGACAGGGGGCAATGGCTACACCTTC
17	TRBV5-1	TRBJ2-5	once	-	CASSRGSVGRGSGEQYF	TGCGCCAGCAGCCGAGGTTCGGTTGGTCGGGGATCGGGGGAGCAGTACTTC
17	TRBV5-1	TRBJ1-1	-	-	CASSFRFTGSPNTEAFF	TGCGCCAGCAGCTTTCGGTTCACAGGCAGCCCGAACACTGAAGCTTTCTTT
15	TRBV2	TRBJ2-1	-	TRBD2	CASSEPLAGPPEQFF	TGTGCCAGCAGTGAGCCCCTAGCGGGTCCCCCTGAGCAGTTCTTC
15	TRBV6-1	TRBJ2-1	-	TRBD1	CASSFDRGSYNEQFF	TGTGCCAGCAGCTTCGACAGGGGATCCTACAATGAGCAGTTCTTC
14	TRBV28	TRBJ1-2	-	TRBD1	CASNDRGLVYGYTF	TGTGCCAGCAATGACAGGGGGCTTGTCTATGGCTACACCTTC
16	TRBV18	TRBJ2-2	-	TRBD2	CASSPIAAGASGELFF	TGTGCCAGCTCACCAATTGCAGCGGGAGCTTCTGGGGAGCTGTTTTTT
16	TRBV25-1	TRBJ1-4	few	TRBD1	CASSDTLGTGSEKLFF	TGTGCCAGCAGTGACACTTTGGGGACAGGGAGTGAAAAACTGTTTTTT
14	TRBV5-8	TRBJ2-7	-	-	CASRGRRGSYEQYF	TGTGCCAGCAGAGGACGGAGGGGATCCTACGAGCAGTACTTC
14	TRBV19	TRBJ1-1	once	TRBD1	CASSMGQINTEAFF	TGTGCCAGTAGTATGGGACAGATCAACACTGAAGCTTTCTTT
16	TRBV15	TRBJ1-6	-	TRBD1	CATSREATGGYSPLHF	TGTGCCACCAGCAGAGAGGCGACAGGGGGCTATTCACCCCTCCACTTT
15	TRBV7-8	TRBJ1-1	-	-	CASSYPGPGGTEAFF	TGTGCCAGCAGCTACCCGGGGCCCGGGGGCACTGAAGCTTTCTTT
15	TRBV2	TRBJ2-3	-	TRBD2	CAGGLAGRSTDTQYF	TGTGCCGGGGGACTAGCGGGACGAAGCACAGATACGCAGTATTTT
15	TRBV7-2	TRBJ2-7	-	TRBD2	CASSQEPSGRGEQYF	TGTGCCAGCAGCCAAGAGCCTAGCGGGAGGGGCGAGCAGTACTTC
17	TRBV7-9	TRBJ2-7	-	-	CASSPRILANLIYEQYF	TGTGCCAGCAGCCCCCGAATTCTGGCCAATCTTATCTACGAGCAGTACTTC
13	TRBV5-1	TRBJ2-3	-	-	CASSGLSTDTQYF	TGCGCCAGCAGCGGGCTCTCAACAGATACGCAGTATTTT
13	TRBV10-2	TRBJ2-7	-	TRBD2	CASSPDGGVEQYF	TGCGCCAGCAGTCCTGACGGGGGGGTCGAGCAGTACTTC
14	TRBV28	TRBJ2-1	-	TRBD1	CASSLGQEYNEQFF	TGTGCCAGCAGTTTGGGACAGGAATACAATGAGCAGTTCTTC
15	TRBV19	TRBJ1-2	-	-	CASRPFQQANYGYTF	TGTGCCAGTAGACCCTTCCAACAGGCCAACTATGGCTACACCTTC
16	TRBV7-7	TRBJ1-2	-	-	CASSPGAPGASYGYTF	TGTGCTAGCAGCCCTGGGGCGCCAGGGGCCTCATATGGCTACACCTTC
14	TRBV6-1	TRBJ1-4	-	-	CASTPGRAGEKLFF	TGTGCCAGCACCCCGGGGAGGGCGGGTGAAAAACTGTTTTTT
15	TRBV5-1	TRBJ2-7	-	TRBD1	CASSSGDGTAYEQYF	TGCGCCAGCAGCTCAGGAGACGGGACAGCCTACGAGCAGTACTTC
16	TRBV19	TRBJ1-4	-	-	CASHDLGRAMGEKLFF	TGTGCCAGCCACGATCTAGGGCGGGCAATGGGTGAAAAACTGTTTTTT
18	TRBV23-1	TRBJ2-4	once	TRBD1	CASSKPRQGWEAKNIQYF	TGCGCCAGCAGTAAGCCCCGACAGGGGTGGGAGGCCAAAAACATTCAGTACTTC
11	TRBV21-1	TRBJ2-1	-	-	CASSKGRGQFF	TGTGCCAGCAGCAAGGGGCGAGGGCAGTTCTTC
18	TRBV10-3	TRBJ1-2	-	TRBD1	CAISDPDAVKGAGYGYTF	TGTGCCATCAGTGATCCCGACGCCGTTAAGGGGGCAGGCTATGGCTACACCTTC
17	TRBV14	TRBJ2-1	-	TRBD2	CASSRNRAGGIYNEQFF	TGTGCCAGCAGCCGCAATCGCGCGGGAGGCATATACAATGAGCAGTTCTTC
11	TRBV6-6	TRBJ2-1	-	TRBD2	CASSGGGEQFF	TGTGCCAGCAGCGGGGGGGGCGAGCAGTTCTTC
13	TRBV7-9	TRBJ2-1	-	-	CASSLQGNNEQFF	TGTGCCAGCAGCTTACAGGGAAACAATGAGCAGTTCTTC
13	TRBV10-3	TRBJ2-7	-	-	CAIAQGTEYEQYF	TGTGCCATCGCGCAAGGGACTGAGTACGAGCAGTACTTC
16	TRBV19	TRBJ2-1	-	TRBD2	CASTPPGLSSYNEQFF	TGTGCCAGTACCCCCCCGGGACTAAGCTCCTACAATGAGCAGTTCTTC
13	TRBV18	TRBJ1-1	-	-	CASSPQEGSKAFF	TGTGCCAGCTCACCACAGGAGGGCAGTAAAGCTTTCTTT
14	TRBV7-8	TRBJ1-2	-	-	CASSLAAGNYGYTF	TGTGCCAGCAGCTTAGCTGCAGGGAACTATGGCTACACCTTC
15	TRBV9	TRBJ2-1	-	TRBD2	CASSVRLAGGGEQFF	TGTGCCAGCAGCGTAAGACTAGCGGGGGGTGGTGAGCAGTTCTTC
13	TRBV5-4	TRBJ2-1	-	TRBD1	CASTRTGYNEQFF	TGTGCCAGCACCAGGACAGGATACAATGAGCAGTTCTTC
12	TRBV19	TRBJ1-3	-	-	CAVLRPGNTIYF	TGTGCCGTCCTACGCCCTGGAAACACCATATATTTT
16	TRBV6-5	TRBJ1-1	-	TRBD1	CASSYPRTGGHTEAFF	TGTGCCAGCAGTTACCCGAGGACAGGGGGCCACACTGAAGCTTTCTTT
17	TRBV13	TRBJ2-3	-	TRBD1	CASSVIQGAQLTDTQYF	TGTGCCAGCAGCGTTATACAGGGGGCGCAACTCACAGATACGCAGTATTTT
16	TRBV19	TRBJ1-5	-	TRBD1	CASSIVGTGANQPQHF	TGTGCCAGTAGTATAGTGGGGACAGGGGCCAATCAGCCCCAGCATTTT